The next 17 T cell receptor beta chains were all read from a single sample in a study of blood T cell repertoires in COVID-19. Sequenced by immunoSEQ multiplex PCR; TCRdb stores in-frame clones only, minus some. Altogether about 300,000 clones are present, more than 75% being singletons, with the ten largest covering around 4%. The sequencing input was PBMCs or T cells enriched from blood (not recorded which). All receptors derive from a man between 25 and 39 years old who had recovered from COVID-19.

A single count supports this clone. The V gene is TRBV5-1, the J gene TRBJ2-2; TRBD1 is a possible D gene (6 bases). The CDR3 totals 16 residues. Per the germline V gene, CDR1 is SGHRS and CDR2 is YFSETQ. Trimming took off 4 bases at V and 3 bases at J, with 16 bases between the two ends. The DNA of the CDR3 is TGCGCCAGCAGCGCCTTACAGGGTCTCGACACCGGGGAGCTGTTTTTT. It specifies CASSALQGLDTGELFF.

The chain links TRBV5-4 to TRBJ1-4; 12 bases match TRBD1. After removal of 4 bases from V and 2 bases from J, the junction contained 12 bases not matched to a gene. The CDR3 loop spans 19 amino acids. The germline V gene encodes CDR1 SGHNT and CDR2 YYREEE (reference sequence). The CDR3 loop reads CASSRGTGGDGGTNEKLFF. The CDR3 DNA sequence: TGTGCCAGCAGCAGAGGGACAGGGGGCGACGGAGGGACTAATGAAAAACTGTTTTTT. Variable domain in full (rest from reference TRBV5-4 and TRBJ1-4): ETGVTQSPTHLIKTRGQQVTLRCSSQSGHNTVSWYQQALGQGPQFIFQYYREEENGRGNFPPRFSGLQFPNYSSELNVNALELDDSALYLCASSRGTGGDGGTNEKLFFGSGTQLSVL.

V and J are TRBV7-9 and TRBJ2-5; 11 bases are a match to TRBD1. V dropped 5 bases and J dropped 4; count of bases not matched to a gene: 6. CDR1 SEHNR and CDR2 FQNEAQ come from the germline V gene (reference sequence). This CDR3 comprises 15 residues. CDR3 region: CASSPRTGGGETQYF. The CDR3 DNA is TGTGCCAGCAGCCCTAGGACAGGGGGCGGAGAGACCCAGTACTTC.

V is TRBV6-5 and J is TRBJ2-7, with TRBD1 matching 7 bases. V trimming: 2 bases; J trimming: 6 bases; junction bases outside the gene matches: 7. CDR3 size: 14 residues. CDR1 MNHEY and CDR2 SVGAGI come from the germline V gene. CDR3 protein: CASSYPDPGGEQYF. As DNA, the CDR3 is TGTGCCAGCAGTTACCCCGACCCAGGGGGCGAGCAGTACTTC.

This rearrangement joins TRBV18 to TRBJ2-1, with D possibly matching TRBD2 (5 bases). The germline V gene has CDR1 KGHSH and CDR2 LQKENI. This CDR3 is 12 amino acids long. V was clipped by 2 bases and J by 8 bases, with 7 bases between them. Here the CDR3 reads CASSPTEDEQFF. Here the CDR3 DNA reads TGTGCCAGCTCACCAACGGAGGATGAGCAGTTCTTC.

This sequence joins TRBV30 and TRBJ1-1, with no clear D. CDR1 and CDR2 (germline): GTSNPN, SVGIG (reference sequence). The CDR3 runs 12 residues. Trimming pared 1 base from V and 4 bases from J, leaving 7 bases between. DNA for the CDR3: TGTGCCTGGAGTGAAGCCTCCACTGAAGCTTTCTTT. Protein sequence: CAWSEASTEAFF.

The chain has TRBV6-2 or TRBV6-3 and TRBJ2-7; D may be TRBD1 (5 bases). The CDR3 consists of 16 residues. CDR1 and CDR2 (germline): MNHEY, SVGEGT. V shed 0 bases and J shed 0 bases, with 12 bases lying between them. CDR3 sequence reads: CASSYSSGQNSYEQYF. The CDR3 nucleotides read TGTGCCAGCAGTTACTCGTCAGGGCAAAACTCCTACGAGCAGTACTTC.

This sequence joins TRBV5-1 and TRBJ1-4; possible D gene TRBD1, 5 bases. V dropped 3 bases and J dropped 5 bases, with 17 bases sitting between them. CDR3 length equals 16 residues. CDR1 is SGHRS, CDR2 YFSETQ, per germline. Here the CDR3 reads CASSWAPVEGNEKLFF. In nucleotides, the CDR3 is TGCGCCAGCAGCTGGGCCCCGGTGGAGGGGAATGAAAAACTGTTTTTT.

In this sample, this clone turned up a few times. The V gene is TRBV5-1, the J gene TRBJ1-1; a possible D gene is TRBD1 (5 bases). Germline V gene data show CDR1 as SGHRS and CDR2 as YFSETQ. The V and J ends lost 2 bases and 1 base respectively, with 6 bases between them. The CDR3 has 13 residues. This CDR3 reads CASSLQANTEAFF. CDR3 sequence (DNA): TGCGCCAGCAGCTTACAGGCGAACACTGAAGCTTTCTTT.

This chain joins TRBV5-5 and TRBJ1-2, with D possibly matching TRBD1 (6 bases). V dropped 1 base and J dropped 3 bases, with 16 bases sitting between them. The CDR3 covers 16 residues. The germline gives CDR1 SGHKS, CDR2 YYEKEE (reference sequence). CDR3 coding DNA: TGTGCCAGCAGCTTGAGGGACACACCATTCCACTATGGCTACACCTTC. Its translation is CASSLRDTPFHYGYTF.

V is TRBV7-2 and J is TRBJ2-7; TRBD1 is a possible D gene (5 bases). Germline CDR1 and CDR2: SGHTA and FQGNSA. The CDR3 is 14 amino acids. V shed 5 bases and J shed 3 bases, with 14 bases lying between them. CDR3 in amino acids: CASSPYRGSYEQYF. CDR3 sequence (DNA): TGTGCCAGCAGCCCTTATAGGGGCAGCTACGAGCAGTACTTC.

The CDR3 reads CASSEGGSYGYTF. CDR3 nucleotide sequence: TGTGCCAGCAGTGAAGGCGGTTCCTATGGCTACACCTTC. The chain recombines TRBV6-1 with TRBJ1-2; D remains unclear. The germline CDR1 and CDR2 sequences are MNHNS and SASEGT. V was shortened by 1 base and J by 4 bases, with 7 bases between the two germline ends. This CDR3 has 13 amino acids.

The chain's CDR3 is CARTGTGPYEQYF. CDR3 nucleotide sequence: TGTGCCCGAACCGGGACAGGGCCCTACGAGCAGTACTTC. The rearrangement uses TRBV30 and TRBJ2-7; TRBD1 agrees at 9 bases. The V and J ends lost 8 bases and 2 bases, in that order; junction bases with no gene match: 7. CDR3 length: 13 amino acids. Germline values: CDR1 GTSNPN, CDR2 SVGIG (reference sequence).

The chain joins TRBV19 to TRBJ2-7; a possible D gene is TRBD1 (6 bases). V shed 4 bases and J shed 4 bases, with 23 bases lying between them. The CDR3 covers 17 residues. The germline gives CDR1 LNHDA, CDR2 SQIVND (reference sequence). In nucleotides, the CDR3 is TGTGCCAGTAGTACCATCTACCTGCAACAGGGTACGTACGAGCAGTACTTC. This codes for CASSTIYLQQGTYEQYF.

The chain uses TRBV6-5 and TRBJ1-1; 11 bases line up with TRBD1. The CDR3 is made up of 14 amino acids. Germline V gene data show CDR1 as MNHEY and CDR2 as SVGAGI. V shed 6 bases and J 6 bases; nucleotides not matched to a gene: 6. The CDR3 nucleotides read TGTGCCAGCAGGCGGACAGGGGGCGTCGCTGAAGCTTTCTTT. Its protein product is CASRRTGGVAEAFF.

The rearrangement uses TRBV6-5 and TRBJ2-3; 7 bases line up with TRBD1. The J segment lost 4 bases and the V segment lost 7 bases, leaving 11 bases of the junction unmatched. The CDR3 sequence is 15 residues long. CDR1 MNHEY and CDR2 SVGAGI come from the germline V gene. The CDR3 nucleotides are TGTGCCAGCACCTATGGGAACAGGGGAGCAGATACGCAGTATTTT. This codes for CASTYGNRGADTQYF.

This chain links TRBV5-1 with TRBJ2-4; tentative D call: TRBD1 (6 bases). Germline assignment: CDR1 SGHRS and CDR2 YFSETQ. The CDR3 covers 17 residues. V was trimmed by 1 base and J by 2 bases, leaving 16 bases between them. CDR3 sequence reads: CASSLLHRERTKNIQYF. CDR3 nucleotides: TGCGCCAGCAGCTTGCTGCACAGGGAGAGGACCAAAAACATTCAGTACTTC.